What follows describes a single TCR beta chain. Profiling that covered TCR beta VDJ and CDR3 relied on genomic DNA as its template. TCRdb called the reads again in MiXCR, with one record for every CDR3 protein. There are 150,000 to 200,000 distinct CDR3 sequences in the sample; roughly 47% occur only once, and approximately 1% lies in the top ten. These data come from a study of CD8+CD57+ T cells in acquired aplastic anemia. Study as a whole: CD4+ reads averaged about 11 million in healthy donors.

Germline CDR1 ENHRY, CDR2 SYGVKD. This CDR3 spans 12 amino acids. Trimming took 6 bases from V and 11 from J, leaving 16 bases between them. The rearrangement joins TRBV10-3 to TRBJ1-1; D ambiguous. The sequence came from a human donor in good health. Specimen: sorted CD4+, CD8+, or CD8+CD57+ T cells (not recorded which) from PBMCs. Written as DNA, the CDR3 is TGTGCCATCAGGGAAGCTGGGTGGAAGGCTTTCTTT. Protein: CAIREAGWKAFF.